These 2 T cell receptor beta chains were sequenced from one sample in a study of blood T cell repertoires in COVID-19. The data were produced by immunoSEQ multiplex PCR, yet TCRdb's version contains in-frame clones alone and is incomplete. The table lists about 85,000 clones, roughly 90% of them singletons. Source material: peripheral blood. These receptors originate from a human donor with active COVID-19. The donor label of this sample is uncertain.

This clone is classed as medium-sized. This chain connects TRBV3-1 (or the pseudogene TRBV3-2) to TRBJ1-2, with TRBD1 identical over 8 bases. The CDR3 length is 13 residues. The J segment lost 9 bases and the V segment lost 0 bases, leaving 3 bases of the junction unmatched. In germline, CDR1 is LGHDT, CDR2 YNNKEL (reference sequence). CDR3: CASSQEPGGSYTF. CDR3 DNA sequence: TGTGCCAGCAGCCAAGAACCAGGGGGCAGCTACACCTTC.

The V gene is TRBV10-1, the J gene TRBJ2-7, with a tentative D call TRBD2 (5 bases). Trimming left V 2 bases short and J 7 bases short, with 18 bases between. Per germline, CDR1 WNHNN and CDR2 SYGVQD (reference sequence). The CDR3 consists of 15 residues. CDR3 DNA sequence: TGCGCCAGCAGTGAGGGTAGCGCCCAATCGAGGGAGCAGTACTTC. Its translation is CASSEGSAQSREQYF.